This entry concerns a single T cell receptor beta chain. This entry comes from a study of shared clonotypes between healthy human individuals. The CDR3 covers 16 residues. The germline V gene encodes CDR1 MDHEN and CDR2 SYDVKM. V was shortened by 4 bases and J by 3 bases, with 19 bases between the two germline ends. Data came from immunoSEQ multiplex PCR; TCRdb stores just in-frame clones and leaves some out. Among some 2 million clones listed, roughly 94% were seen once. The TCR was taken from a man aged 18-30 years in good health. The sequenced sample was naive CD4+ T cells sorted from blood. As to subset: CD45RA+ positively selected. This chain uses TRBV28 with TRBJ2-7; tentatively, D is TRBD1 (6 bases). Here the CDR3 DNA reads TGTGCCAGCAGTTCATATGGGGCAGGGGTAAACTACGAGCAGTACTTC. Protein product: CASSSYGAGVNYEQYF. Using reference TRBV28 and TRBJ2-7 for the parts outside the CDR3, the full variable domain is DVKVTQSSRYLVKRTGEKVFLECVQDMDHENMFWYRQDPGLGLRLIYFSYDVKMKEKGDIPEGYSVSREKKERFSLILESASTNQTSMYLCASSSYGAGVNYEQYFGPGTRLTVT.